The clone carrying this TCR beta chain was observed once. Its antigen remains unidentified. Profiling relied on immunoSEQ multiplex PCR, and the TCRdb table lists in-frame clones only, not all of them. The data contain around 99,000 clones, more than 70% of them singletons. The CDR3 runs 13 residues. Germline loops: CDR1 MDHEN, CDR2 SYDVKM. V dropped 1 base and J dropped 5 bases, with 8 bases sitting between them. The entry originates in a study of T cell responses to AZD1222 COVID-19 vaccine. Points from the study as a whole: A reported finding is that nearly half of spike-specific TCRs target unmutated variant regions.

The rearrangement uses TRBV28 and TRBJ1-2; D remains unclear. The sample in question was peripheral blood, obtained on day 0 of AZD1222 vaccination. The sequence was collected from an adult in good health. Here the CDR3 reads CASSLYGRYGYTF. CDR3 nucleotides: TGTGCCAGCAGTTTATACGGCAGATATGGCTACACCTTC.